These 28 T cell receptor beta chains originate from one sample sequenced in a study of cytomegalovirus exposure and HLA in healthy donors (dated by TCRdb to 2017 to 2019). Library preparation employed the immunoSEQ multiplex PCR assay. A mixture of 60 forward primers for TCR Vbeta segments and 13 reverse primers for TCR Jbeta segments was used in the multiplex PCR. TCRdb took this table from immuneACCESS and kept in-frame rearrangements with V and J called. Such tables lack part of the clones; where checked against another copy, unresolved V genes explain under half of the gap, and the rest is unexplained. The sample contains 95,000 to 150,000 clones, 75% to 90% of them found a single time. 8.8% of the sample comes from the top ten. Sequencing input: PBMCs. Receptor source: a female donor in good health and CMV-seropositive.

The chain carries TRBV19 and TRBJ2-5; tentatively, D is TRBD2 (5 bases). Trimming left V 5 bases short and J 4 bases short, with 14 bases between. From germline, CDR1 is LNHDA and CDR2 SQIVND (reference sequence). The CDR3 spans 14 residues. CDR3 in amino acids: CASSPPGAGETQYF. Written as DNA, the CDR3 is TGTGCCAGTAGTCCTCCGGGTGCGGGAGAGACCCAGTACTTC.

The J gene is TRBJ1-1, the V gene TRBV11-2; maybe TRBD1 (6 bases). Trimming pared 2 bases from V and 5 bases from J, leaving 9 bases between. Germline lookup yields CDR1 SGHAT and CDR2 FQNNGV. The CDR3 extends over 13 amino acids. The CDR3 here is CASSLHRETEAFF. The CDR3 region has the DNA TGTGCCAGCAGCTTACACAGGGAAACTGAAGCTTTCTTT.

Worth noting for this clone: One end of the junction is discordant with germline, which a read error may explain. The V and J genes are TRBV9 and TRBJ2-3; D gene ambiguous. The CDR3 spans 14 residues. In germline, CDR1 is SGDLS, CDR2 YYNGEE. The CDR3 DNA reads TGTGCCGGCAGCGTAACACAGAGCACAGATACGCAGTATTTT. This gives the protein CAGSVTQSTDTQYF.

This CDR3 is CASSYFIQGADSPLHF. The CDR3 DNA sequence: TGTGCCAGCAGTTACTTCATTCAGGGGGCGGATTCACCCCTCCACTTT. The chain uses TRBV6-5 and TRBJ1-6; 8 bases agree with TRBD1. V trimming: 1 base; J trimming: 8 bases; junction bases outside the gene matches: 7. CDR3 length: 16 amino acids. The germline V gene encodes CDR1 MNHEY and CDR2 SVGAGI.

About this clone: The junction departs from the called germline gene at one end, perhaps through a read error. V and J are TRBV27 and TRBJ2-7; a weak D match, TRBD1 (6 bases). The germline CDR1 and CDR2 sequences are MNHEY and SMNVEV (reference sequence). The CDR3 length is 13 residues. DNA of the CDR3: TGTGCCAGCAGAACGGACAGAGACTACGAGAAGTACTTC. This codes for CASRTDRDYEKYF.

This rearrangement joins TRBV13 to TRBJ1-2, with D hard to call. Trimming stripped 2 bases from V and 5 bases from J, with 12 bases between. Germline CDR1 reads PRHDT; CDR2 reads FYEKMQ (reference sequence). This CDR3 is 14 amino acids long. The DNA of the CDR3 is TGTGCCAGCAGCTTAAATCGGGGATTATATGGCTACACCTTC. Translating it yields CASSLNRGLYGYTF.

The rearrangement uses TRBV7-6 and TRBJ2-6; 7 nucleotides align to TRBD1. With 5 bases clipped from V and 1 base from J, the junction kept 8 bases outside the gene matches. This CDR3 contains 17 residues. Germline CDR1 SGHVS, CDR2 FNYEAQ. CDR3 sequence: CASSAGTVISGANVLTF. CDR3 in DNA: TGTGCCAGCAGCGCCGGGACAGTGATTTCTGGGGCCAACGTCCTGACTTTC.

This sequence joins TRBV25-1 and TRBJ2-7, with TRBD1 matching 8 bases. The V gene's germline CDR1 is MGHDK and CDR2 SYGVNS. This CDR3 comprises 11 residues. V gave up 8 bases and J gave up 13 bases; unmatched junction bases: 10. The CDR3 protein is CASLGATGEYF. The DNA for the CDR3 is TGTGCCAGCTTAGGAGCGACAGGGGAATACTTC.

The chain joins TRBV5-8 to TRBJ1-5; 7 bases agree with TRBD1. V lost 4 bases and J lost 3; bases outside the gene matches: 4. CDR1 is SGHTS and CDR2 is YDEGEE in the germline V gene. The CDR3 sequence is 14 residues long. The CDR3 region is CASSLDRANQPQHF. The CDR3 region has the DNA TGTGCCAGCAGCCTAGACAGGGCCAATCAGCCCCAGCATTTT.

As DNA, the CDR3 is TGTGCCAGTAGTATAAGGCAGGGAAGCAATCAGCCCCAGCATTTT. This encodes CASSIRQGSNQPQHF. This chain joins TRBV19 and TRBJ1-5; a weak D match, TRBD1 (5 bases). The germline CDR1 and CDR2 sequences are LNHDA and SQIVND (reference sequence). With 2 bases removed from V and 1 base from J, the gap between germline ends came to 9 bases. The CDR3 runs to 15 residues. Drawing the rest from reference TRBV19 and TRBJ1-5, the complete variable domain is DGGITQSPKYLFRKEGQNVTLSCEQNLNHDAMYWYRQDPGQGLRLIYYSQIVNDFQKGDIAEGYSVSREKKESFPLTVTSAQKNPTAFYLCASSIRQGSNQPQHFGDGTRLSIL.

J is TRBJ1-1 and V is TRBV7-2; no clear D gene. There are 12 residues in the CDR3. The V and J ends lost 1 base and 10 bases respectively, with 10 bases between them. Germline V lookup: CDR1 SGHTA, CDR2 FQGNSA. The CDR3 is CASSLVFSVAFF. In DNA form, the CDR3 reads TGTGCCAGCAGCTTAGTTTTTTCGGTAGCTTTCTTT.

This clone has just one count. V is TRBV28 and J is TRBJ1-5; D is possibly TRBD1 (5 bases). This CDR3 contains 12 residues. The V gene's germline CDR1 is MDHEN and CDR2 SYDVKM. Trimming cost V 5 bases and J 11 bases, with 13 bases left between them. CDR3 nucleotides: TGTGCCAGCAGTATGGGACTCCTCACCCAGCATTTT. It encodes CASSMGLLTQHF.

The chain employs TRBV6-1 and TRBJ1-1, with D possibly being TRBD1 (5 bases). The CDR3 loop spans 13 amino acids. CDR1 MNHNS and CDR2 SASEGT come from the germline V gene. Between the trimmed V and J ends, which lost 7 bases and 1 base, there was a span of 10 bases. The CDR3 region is CASTSGGNTEAFF. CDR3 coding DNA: TGTGCCAGCACTTCGGGGGGGAACACTGAAGCTTTCTTT.

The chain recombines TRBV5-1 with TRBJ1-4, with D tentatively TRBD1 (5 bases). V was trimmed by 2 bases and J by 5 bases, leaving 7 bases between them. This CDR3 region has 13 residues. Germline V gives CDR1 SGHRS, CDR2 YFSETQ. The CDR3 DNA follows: TGCGCCAGCAGCTTTGGGGCGAATGAAAAACTGTTTTTT. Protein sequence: CASSFGANEKLFF.

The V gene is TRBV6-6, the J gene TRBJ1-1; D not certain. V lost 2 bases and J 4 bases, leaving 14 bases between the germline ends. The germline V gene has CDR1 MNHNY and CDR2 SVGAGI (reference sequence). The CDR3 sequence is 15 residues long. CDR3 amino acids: CASSYGSQRSTEAFF. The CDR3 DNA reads TGTGCCAGCAGTTACGGGTCTCAGCGGAGCACTGAAGCTTTCTTT.

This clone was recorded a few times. The CDR3 coding sequence is TGTGCCAGCTCGCAAGACGCCCGGGACAGGGGACAAGGCTACACCTTC. Amino acids: CASSQDARDRGQGYTF. V usage is TRBV18 and J usage is TRBJ1-2; 10 bases fit TRBD1. CDR1 and CDR2 (germline): KGHSH, LQKENI. The CDR3 runs 16 residues. V dropped 6 bases and J dropped 8; count of bases not matched to a gene: 15.

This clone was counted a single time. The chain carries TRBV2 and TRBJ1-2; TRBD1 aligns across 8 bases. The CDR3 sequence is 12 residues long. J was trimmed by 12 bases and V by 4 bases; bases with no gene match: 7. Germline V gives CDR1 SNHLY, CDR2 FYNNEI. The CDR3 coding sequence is TGTGCCAGCAGTGGGACAGGGCCGGGGAACACCTTC. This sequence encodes CASSGTGPGNTF.

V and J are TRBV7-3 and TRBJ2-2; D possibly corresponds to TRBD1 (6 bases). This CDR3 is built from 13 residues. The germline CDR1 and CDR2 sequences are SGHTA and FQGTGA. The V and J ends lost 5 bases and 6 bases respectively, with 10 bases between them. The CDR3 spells CASSPRGAGELFF. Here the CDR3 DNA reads TGTGCCAGCAGCCCCAGGGGTGCCGGGGAGCTGTTTTTT. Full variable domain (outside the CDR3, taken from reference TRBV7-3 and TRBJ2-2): GAGVSQTPSNKVTEKGKYVELRCDPISGHTALYWYRQSLGQGPEFLIYFQGTGAADDSGLPNDRFFAVRPEGSVSTLKIQRTERGDSAVYLCASSPRGAGELFFGEGSRLTVL.

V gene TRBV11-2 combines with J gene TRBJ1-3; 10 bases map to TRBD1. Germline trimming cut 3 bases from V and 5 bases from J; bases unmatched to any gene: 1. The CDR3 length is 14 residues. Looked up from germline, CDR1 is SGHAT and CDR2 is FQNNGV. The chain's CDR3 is CASSLDRGRNTIYF. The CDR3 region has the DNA TGTGCCAGCAGCTTGGACAGGGGGAGAAACACCATATATTTT.

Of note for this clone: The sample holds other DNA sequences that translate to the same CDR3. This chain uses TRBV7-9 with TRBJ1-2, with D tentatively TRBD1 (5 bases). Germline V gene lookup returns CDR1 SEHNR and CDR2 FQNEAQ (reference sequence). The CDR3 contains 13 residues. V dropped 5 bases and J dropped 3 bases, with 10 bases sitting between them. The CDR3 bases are TGTGCCAGCAGCCCCGGGACTGACTATGGCTACACCTTC. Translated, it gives CASSPGTDYGYTF.

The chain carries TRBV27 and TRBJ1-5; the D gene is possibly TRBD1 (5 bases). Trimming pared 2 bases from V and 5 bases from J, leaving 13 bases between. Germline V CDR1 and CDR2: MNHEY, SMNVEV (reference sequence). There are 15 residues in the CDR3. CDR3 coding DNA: TGTGCCAGCAGTTTAAGAGGCAGGGCCGATCAGCCCCAGCATTTT. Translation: CASSLRGRADQPQHF.

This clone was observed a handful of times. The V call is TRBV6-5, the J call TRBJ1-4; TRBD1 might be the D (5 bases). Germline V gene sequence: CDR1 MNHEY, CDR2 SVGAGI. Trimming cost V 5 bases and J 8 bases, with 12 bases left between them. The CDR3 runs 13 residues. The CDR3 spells CASSGPGEEKLFF. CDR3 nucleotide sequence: TGTGCCAGCAGTGGGCCGGGGGAAGAAAAACTGTTTTTT.

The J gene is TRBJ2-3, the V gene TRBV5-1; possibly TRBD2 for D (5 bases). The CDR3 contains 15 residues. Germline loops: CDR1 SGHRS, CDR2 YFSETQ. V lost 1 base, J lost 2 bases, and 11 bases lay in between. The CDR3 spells CASSLKAVLTDTQYF. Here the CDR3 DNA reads TGCGCCAGCAGCTTGAAAGCGGTACTCACAGATACGCAGTATTTT. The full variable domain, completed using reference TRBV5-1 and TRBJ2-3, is KAGVTQTPRYLIKTRGQQVTLSCSPISGHRSVSWYQQTPGQGLQFLFEYFSETQRNKGNFPGRFSGRQFSNSRSEMNVSTLELGDSALYLCASSLKAVLTDTQYFGPGTRLTVL.

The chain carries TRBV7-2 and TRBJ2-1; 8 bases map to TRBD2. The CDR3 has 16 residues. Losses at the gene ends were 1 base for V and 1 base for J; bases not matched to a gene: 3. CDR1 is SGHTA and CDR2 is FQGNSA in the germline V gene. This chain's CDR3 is CASSLVAGRSYNEQFF. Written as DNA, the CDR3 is TGTGCCAGCAGCTTAGTAGCGGGGAGGTCCTACAATGAGCAGTTCTTC. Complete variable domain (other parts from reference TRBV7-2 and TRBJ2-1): GAGVSQSPSNKVTEKGKDVELRCDPISGHTALYWYRQSLGQGLEFLIYFQGNSAPDKSGLPSDRFSAERTGGSVSTLTIQRTQQEDSAVYLCASSLVAGRSYNEQFFGPGTRLTVL.

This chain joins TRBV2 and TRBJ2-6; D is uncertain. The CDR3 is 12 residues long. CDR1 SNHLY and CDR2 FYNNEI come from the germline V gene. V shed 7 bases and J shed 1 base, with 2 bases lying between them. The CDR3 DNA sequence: TGTGCCAGCACGTCTGGGGCCAACGTCCTGACTTTC. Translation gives CASTSGANVLTF. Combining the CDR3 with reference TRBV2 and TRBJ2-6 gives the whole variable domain EPEVTQTPSHQVTQMGQEVILRCVPISNHLYFYWYRQILGQKVEFLVSFYNNEISEKSEIFDDQFSVERPDGSNFTLKIRSTKLEDSAMYFCASTSGANVLTFGAGSRLTVL.

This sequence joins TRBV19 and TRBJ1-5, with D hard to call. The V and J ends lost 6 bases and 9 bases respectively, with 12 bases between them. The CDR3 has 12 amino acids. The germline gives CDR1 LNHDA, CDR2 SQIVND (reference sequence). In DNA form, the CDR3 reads TGTGCCAGTAGGGAGTCCAGTCGGCCCCAGCATTTT. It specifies CASRESSRPQHF.

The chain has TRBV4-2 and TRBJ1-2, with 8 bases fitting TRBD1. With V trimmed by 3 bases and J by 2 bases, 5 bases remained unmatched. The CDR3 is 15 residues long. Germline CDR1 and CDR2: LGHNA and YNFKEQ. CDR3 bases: TGTGCCAGCAGCCAGACAGGGGCCCTAAACTATGGCTACACCTTC. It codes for CASSQTGALNYGYTF.

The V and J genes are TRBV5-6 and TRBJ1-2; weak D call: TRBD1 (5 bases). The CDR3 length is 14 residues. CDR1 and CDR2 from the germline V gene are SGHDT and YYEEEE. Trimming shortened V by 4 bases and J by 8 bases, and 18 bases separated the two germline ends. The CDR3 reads CASSRPTGSQGYTF. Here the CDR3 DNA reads TGTGCCAGCAGCCGCCCAACAGGCTCGCAGGGCTACACCTTC. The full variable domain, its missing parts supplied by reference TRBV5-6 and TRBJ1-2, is DAGVTQSPTHLIKTRGQQVTLRCSPKSGHDTVSWYQQALGQGPQFIFQYYEEEERQRGNFPDRFSGHQFPNYSSELNVNALLLGDSALYLCASSRPTGSQGYTFGSGTRLTVV.